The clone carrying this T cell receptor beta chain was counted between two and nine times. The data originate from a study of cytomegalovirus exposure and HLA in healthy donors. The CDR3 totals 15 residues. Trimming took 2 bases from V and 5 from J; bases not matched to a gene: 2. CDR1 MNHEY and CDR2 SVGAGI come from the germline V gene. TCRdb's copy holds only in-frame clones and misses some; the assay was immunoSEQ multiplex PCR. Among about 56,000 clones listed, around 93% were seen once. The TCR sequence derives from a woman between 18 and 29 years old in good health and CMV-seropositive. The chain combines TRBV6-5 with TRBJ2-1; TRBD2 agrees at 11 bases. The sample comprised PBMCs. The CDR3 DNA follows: TGTGCCAGCAGTTACCTTAGCGGGGGGGACAATGAGCAGTTCTTC. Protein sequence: CASSYLSGGDNEQFF.